The rows below give T cell receptor beta chains drawn from one sample of a study of blood T cell repertoires in COVID-19. Data came from immunoSEQ multiplex PCR; TCRdb stores just in-frame clones and leaves some out. Here the sample spans hundreds of thousands of clones, 86% being singletons. Sequenced sample: peripheral blood. These TCRs come from a woman aged 30 to 39 with active or convalescent COVID-19. The conserved cysteine and the conserved F or W are not part of the CDR3 here.

j_gene: TRBJ2-7; v_gene: TRBV4-1; CDR3aa: ASSQEPRVGSYEQY
j_gene: TRBJ2-1; v_gene: TRBV10-2; CDR3aa: ASSVVGADNEQF
j_gene: TRBJ1-5; v_gene: TRBV6-4; CDR3aa: ASSGQGAYPQH
j_gene: TRBJ1-2; v_gene: TRBV7-9; CDR3aa: ASSLSGQGKGYGYT
j_gene: TRBJ1-1; v_gene: TRBV27; CDR3aa: ASGTSWHTEAF
j_gene: TRBJ2-5; v_gene: TRBV4-1; CDR3aa: ASSRAGGGGETQY
j_gene: TRBJ1-2; v_gene: TRBV2; CDR3aa: ASSDLYGYT
j_gene: TRBJ1-5; v_gene: TRBV4-1; CDR3aa: ASSQDMGGPGTADQPQH
j_gene: TRBJ2-3; v_gene: TRBV7-9; CDR3aa: ASSSTGAETHTQY
j_gene: TRBJ1-2; v_gene: TRBV29-1; CDR3aa: SVGGEIASFNYGYT
j_gene: TRBJ1-1; v_gene: TRBV19; CDR3aa: ASSSKTGPNTEAF
j_gene: TRBJ1-2; v_gene: TRBV6-5; CDR3aa: ASSLSQSLYGYT
j_gene: TRBJ1-3; v_gene: TRBV5-1; CDR3aa: ASSSPGGNTIY
j_gene: TRBJ1-6; v_gene: TRBV19; CDR3aa: ASSMTGSNSPLH
j_gene: TRBJ2-6; v_gene: TRBV6-4; CDR3aa: ASSAQASGANVLT
j_gene: TRBJ2-7; v_gene: TRBV4-1; CDR3aa: ASSPQDREGYEQY
j_gene: TRBJ2-7; v_gene: TRBV6-4; CDR3aa: ASRVEQGALEQY
j_gene: TRBJ2-7; v_gene: TRBV3-1/TRBV3-2; CDR3aa: ASSPYEGGISYEQY
j_gene: TRBJ1-3; v_gene: TRBV29-1; CDR3aa: SVEWPVESGTIY
j_gene: TRBJ1-6; v_gene: TRBV6-1; CDR3aa: ASSDGGLQNSPLH
j_gene: TRBJ2-2; v_gene: TRBV13; CDR3aa: ASSPEGARNTGELF
j_gene: TRBJ1-2; v_gene: TRBV5-6; CDR3aa: ASSSTGVYGYT
j_gene: TRBJ2-1; v_gene: TRBV21-1; CDR3aa: ASSGPRDISVSSYNEQF
j_gene: TRBJ2-1; v_gene: TRBV27; CDR3aa: ASRGTGTKYNEQF
j_gene: TRBJ2-7; v_gene: TRBV1; CDR3aa: TSRPFPGLATEQY
j_gene: TRBJ1-2; v_gene: TRBV27; CDR3aa: ASRLGQVTNYGYT
j_gene: TRBJ2-7; v_gene: TRBV4-1; CDR3aa: ASSQGGSYYEQY
j_gene: TRBJ2-2; v_gene: TRBV12-3/TRBV12-4; CDR3aa: ASSFSAGELF
j_gene: TRBJ1-2; v_gene: TRBV2; CDR3aa: ASSSGGLYGYT
j_gene: TRBJ1-4; v_gene: TRBV25-1; CDR3aa: ASSEGQGVANEKLF
j_gene: TRBJ1-1; v_gene: TRBV25-1; CDR3aa: ASSDPDRAADTEAF
j_gene: TRBJ1-1; v_gene: TRBV18; CDR3aa: ASSLLGGNRNTEAF
j_gene: TRBJ2-1; v_gene: TRBV7-8; CDR3aa: ASSSPGTSGGNEQF
j_gene: TRBJ2-7; v_gene: TRBV5-1; CDR3aa: ASSLGLAGGPYEQY
j_gene: TRBJ2-3; v_gene: TRBV3-1/TRBV3-2; CDR3aa: ASSQVRGSDTQY
j_gene: TRBJ2-7; v_gene: TRBV6-5; CDR3aa: ASSKGQVSSYEQY
j_gene: TRBJ2-2; v_gene: TRBV5-1; CDR3aa: ASSLLATNTGELF
j_gene: TRBJ1-2; v_gene: TRBV4-1; CDR3aa: ASSQAKGGTLGT
j_gene: TRBJ2-2; v_gene: TRBV19; CDR3aa: ASSMIIAGANTGELF
j_gene: TRBJ2-1; v_gene: TRBV6-6; CDR3aa: ASSRLSGSSYNEQF
j_gene: TRBJ2-2; v_gene: TRBV6-4; CDR3aa: ASSDGAGGTTGELF
j_gene: TRBJ2-1; v_gene: TRBV7-9; CDR3aa: ASSTRDSVYNEQF
j_gene: TRBJ2-7; v_gene: TRBV19; CDR3aa: ASRIRGSSYEQY
j_gene: TRBJ1-2; v_gene: TRBV6-1; CDR3aa: ASSEAWRNYGYT
j_gene: TRBJ1-3; v_gene: TRBV14; CDR3aa: ASSQARGYGNTIY
j_gene: TRBJ2-7; v_gene: TRBV9; CDR3aa: ASSVMSGTTYEQY
j_gene: TRBJ1-1; v_gene: TRBV5-6; CDR3aa: ASSLEGGVGTEAF
j_gene: TRBJ1-5; v_gene: TRBV12-5; CDR3aa: ASGPQGQPQH
j_gene: TRBJ1-1; v_gene: TRBV13; CDR3aa: ASSTPGQGILMNTEAF